This section outlines one TCR beta chain sequence together with its context. Its antigen is not identified. This record comes from a study of immune evolution from preneoplasia to lung adenocarcinoma. Study-wide findings and caveats: Normal lung had the highest top T cell clone frequencies.

The length of the CDR3 is 12 residues. CDR1 is SGDLS and CDR2 is YYNGEE in the germline V gene. V lost 5 bases and J 1 base, leaving 5 bases between the germline ends. Produced via immunoSEQ multiplex PCR; TCRdb's table is partial and in-frame only. The table has 3,000 to 4,500 clones, around 81% seen once. The TCR sequence derives from a person aged 70 to 85 with lung adenocarcinoma. The sample consisted of FFPE lung adenocarcinoma in situ tissue. This chain links TRBV9 with TRBJ2-3; D remains ambiguous. CDR3 residues: CASSRGTDTQYF. For the CDR3, the DNA is TGTGCCAGCAGTCGTGGCACAGATACGCAGTATTTT.